The T cell receptor beta chain described here comes from a study of T cells in tuberculosis. Whole-study context: In South Africa, adults with active tuberculosis were compared with IGRA-negative and latently infected IGRA-positive adolescents. Study-level findings and limits: Smaller alpha distances in active tuberculosis partly reflected shorter CDR3-alpha lengths. GEM motif frequencies gave less than 75% accuracy; the GMM repertoire gave 80% to 90%.

For this clone: Its target is unknown.

V shed 2 bases and J shed 1 base, with 14 bases lying between them. This CDR3 comprises 16 residues. The germline CDR1 and CDR2 sequences are MNHEY and SVGAGI. The data were produced by immunoSEQ multiplex PCR, yet TCRdb's version contains in-frame clones alone and is incomplete. The sample lists 40,000 to 45,000 clones, 90% to 95% seen once, with less than 9.5% in the top ten. The sequence was collected from a donor aged 5-35 years with latent tuberculosis or without tuberculosis infection. The sequenced material came from PBMCs. The rearrangement uses TRBV6-5 and TRBJ2-5; D possibly corresponds to TRBD1 (5 bases). For the CDR3, the DNA is TGTGCCAGCAGTTACGTAGGGGAAGGAAGCCAAGAGACCCAGTACTTC. Residues: CASSYVGEGSQETQYF.